This T cell receptor (beta chain) is drawn from a study of Graves' ophthalmopathy and Graves' hyperthyroidism (dated by TCRdb to the late 2010s). Regarding the research as a whole: Peripheral blood was collected before any treatment was given, at the time of initial diagnosis. In five to seven hyperthyroidism patients, T-cell repertoires of thyroid tissue and blood were compared. The independent validation cohort included under 20 hyperthyroidism patients plus 17 patients who later progressed from hyperthyroidism to ophthalmopathy. To explore V-J signatures that distinguish ophthalmopathy from hyperthyroidism, a discovery set of about 99 patients was enrolled, made up of 40 to 45 with ophthalmopathy and 55 to 65 with stable hyperthyroidism. In total, 135 blood samples were TCR-sequenced: fewer than 50 ophthalmopathy, approximately 75 hyperthyroidism and about 17 hyperthyroidism-to-ophthalmopathy patients. Following sample collection, hyperthyroidism patients were given methimazole at a starting dose of 30 mg daily, and ophthalmopathy patients were given high-dose intravenous methylprednisolone. The study used signatures of the TCR beta repertoire to tell Graves' ophthalmopathy apart from Graves' hyperthyroidism and to predict which patients would progress to ophthalmopathy.

The paper as a whole reports these results and caveats: Sample size was not predetermined statistically, and investigators were not blinded to group allocation. In validation, the model predicted ophthalmopathy progression with 70.59% sensitivity and 72% to 80% specificity; approximately 12 predicted patients were CT-confirmed with GO in a median of about 7.1 months. In cross-validation, the 13-signature model distinguished ophthalmopathy from stable hyperthyroidism with 87.88% sensitivity and about 81% specificity, while in the test set the corresponding values were about 80% and 75%. Most expanded thyroid clonotypes with a frequency above 0.001 also appeared in blood, which suggests that blood repertoires may reflect the immune response in the thyroid.

Hyperthyroidism was considered stable if no progression to ophthalmopathy occurred within 18 months of follow-up. Hyperthyroidism patients were newly diagnosed, were aged 18 to 65 years, and had a disease duration under 2 months. Patients were excluded if they had other autoimmune diseases, uncontrolled infections, pregnancy or lactation. Diagnosis relied on clinical symptoms, serum thyroxine, TRAb, thyroid ultrasound and orbital computed tomography. Using Ficoll-Paque density gradient centrifugation, PBMCs were isolated from less than 13 ml of fresh peripheral blood. Total RNA was extracted with Trizol reagent and quality-checked on an Agilent 2100 Bioanalyzer. This clonotype was counted ten times or more. Its antigen target is currently unknown. The record has no base qualities; no much larger clone is one base away. For repertoire sequencing, the TCR beta CDR3 regions were amplified from RNA transcripts. A first-round RT-PCR used HTBI primers with the Qiagen OneStep RT-PCR kit, followed by a second-round multiplex PCR, size selection and purification. Sequencing of the libraries was carried out on an Illumina HiSeq2000 in paired-end mode with 100 bp reads. Per the source publication's procedure: SOAPnuke was used for read processing, and reads with adapters, uncalled bases, a mean Phred below 15, or no exact constant-primer or identifier match were discarded. COPE v1.2.5 was used to merge the high-quality paired reads. Clonotypes were defined as unique nucleotide sequences and were aligned to IMGT TRB V, D and J references using MiTCR v1.1. Analysis was restricted to V-J combinations with a frequency above 0.0001, which covered about 99% of repertoires. For each V-J combination, a TCR clonal expansion and chaos score was defined as the ratio of F50 clonal expansion to chaos observed in the TCRdist matrix. Features were reduced by Welch's t-statistics and random forest to around 14 V-J combinations, which fed a naive Bayes classifier. The similarity between thyroid and blood repertoires was quantified using the Morisita-Horn index. The public sequencing data were trimmed at Q25 with fastp and processed into clonotypes with MiXCR by TCRdb, which kept only in-frame beta chains. Every distinct CDR3 protein forms one entry, paired with its most common genes and DNA. The V and J calls and clone size come from TCRdb's table, not from the authors' own analysis. This sample has about 390,000 distinct CDR3 sequences in its table, and about a sixth of those were observed once. The ten largest clones capture 2% to 3% of the sample.

Taken from cysteine to phenylalanine, the CDR3 has 12 residues. Only CDR3 DNA remains: 36 bases, in frame from the first base. The CDR1 and CDR2 encoded by the germline V gene are SGHRS and YFSETQ. V trim: 5 bases; J trim: 11 bases; unmatched bases: 6. The chain was built from TRBV5-1 and TRBJ1-1, with TRBD1 matching 10 junction bases. This receptor was taken from an adult woman with stable Graves' hyperthyroidism. Sequences were obtained from peripheral blood. The DNA sequence is given as TGCGCCAGCAGGGGACAGGGGAGAGATGCTTTCTTT. Translated, this is CASRGQGRDAFF.